The 24 T cell receptor beta chains given below trace back to one sample, sequenced in a study of siplizumab effects on memory and regulatory T cells. TCRdb's table, derived via immunoSEQ multiplex PCR, lists solely in-frame clones and lacks some. The sample includes approximately 46,000 clones, about 94% seen only once; the top ten take roughly a sixth. The specimen sequenced was CD8+ T cells sorted from blood. The receptors stem from a human donor in good health.

This chain connects TRBV7-9 to TRBJ2-1, with 7 bases lining up with TRBD2. The V segment lost 5 bases and the J segment 0 bases; nucleotides outside the gene matches: 13. The germline CDR1 and CDR2 sequences are SEHNR and FQNEAQ (reference sequence). CDR3 size: 18 residues. The CDR3 sequence is CASSPVTPRTSSYNEQFF. The CDR3 DNA sequence: TGTGCCAGCAGCCCTGTTACGCCCAGGACTAGCTCCTACAATGAGCAGTTCTTC.

The J gene is TRBJ2-7, the V gene TRBV28; D is uncertain. The CDR3 has 15 amino acids. Deletions cut 2 bases from V and 1 base from J, with 12 bases between. Germline CDR1 and CDR2: MDHEN and SYDVKM. This CDR3 is CASSLSGVRSYEQYF. The CDR3 DNA is TGTGCCAGCAGTTTAAGTGGAGTTAGGTCCTACGAGCAGTACTTC.

The rearrangement joins TRBV20-1 to TRBJ2-1, with D unresolved. This CDR3 is built from 11 residues. Germline V gene lookup returns CDR1 DFQATT and CDR2 SNEGSKA (reference sequence). With 6 bases removed from V and 13 bases from J, the gap between germline ends came to 16 bases. The CDR3 here is CSATPSTKQFF. CDR3 nucleotide sequence: TGCAGTGCAACCCCCTCCACGAAACAGTTCTTC.

This chain joins TRBV10-1 and TRBJ2-1, with D possibly TRBD2 on 6 matching bases. This CDR3 is built from 14 residues. Trimming took 6 bases from V and 8 from J, leaving 17 bases between them. Per germline, CDR1 WNHNN and CDR2 SYGVQD (reference sequence). DNA of the CDR3: TGCGCCAGCAGCGAACTTAAAGCTAGCGATGAGCAGTTCTTC. It translates to CASSELKASDEQFF.

The rearrangement uses TRBV29-1 and TRBJ2-5; weak D call: TRBD2 (6 bases). The V gene lost 5 bases and the J gene lost 0 bases, with 10 bases spanning the gap. The CDR3 is made up of 13 amino acids. Germline V gene sequence: CDR1 SQVTM, CDR2 ANQGSEA. The CDR3 loop is CSVRGGNQETQYF. The DNA of the CDR3 is TGCAGCGTTCGGGGAGGTAACCAAGAGACCCAGTACTTC.

This chain joins TRBV9 and TRBJ1-2; tentatively, D is TRBD1 (5 bases). CDR1 is SGDLS and CDR2 is YYNGEE in the germline V gene. The CDR3 sequence is 13 residues long. V lost 3 bases, J lost 12 bases, and 18 bases lay in between. CDR3 nucleotides: TGTGCCAGCAGCGCCCCCGGGACTGCATTTAACACCTTC. Translation: CASSAPGTAFNTF.

As DNA, the CDR3 is TGCGCCAGCAGCCAAGGATACAGGAACACTGAAGCTTTCTTT. Its protein is CASSQGYRNTEAFF. The chain couples TRBV4-1 to TRBJ1-1; D call uncertain. Trimming stripped 1 base from V and 1 base from J, with 7 bases between. There are 14 residues in the CDR3. Germline CDR1 reads MGHRA; CDR2 reads YSYEKL.

This sequence joins TRBV27 and TRBJ1-6; D is undetermined. Germline CDR1 and CDR2: MNHEY and SMNVEV (reference sequence). The CDR3 consists of 12 residues. V was shortened by 6 bases and J by 6 bases, with 6 bases between the two germline ends. Here the CDR3 DNA reads TGTGCCAGCAGCCTAGTTAATTCACCCCTCCACTTT. As protein: CASSLVNSPLHF.

V usage is TRBV19 and J usage is TRBJ2-7; possible D gene TRBD1, 5 bases. The CDR3 runs to 14 residues. V was shortened by 1 base and J by 0 bases, with 7 bases between the two germline ends. Germline V gene sequence: CDR1 LNHDA, CDR2 SQIVND (reference sequence). The CDR3 DNA reads TGTGCCAGTAGTATAGGACAGTCCTCCTACGAGCAGTACTTC. It specifies CASSIGQSSYEQYF.

This chain connects TRBV14 to TRBJ2-3; tentatively, D is TRBD2 (6 bases). From germline, CDR1 is SGHDN and CDR2 FVKESK. Trimming shortened V by 2 bases and J by 0 bases, and 12 bases separated the two germline ends. CDR3 length equals 16 residues. The CDR3 coding sequence is TGTGCCAGCAGCCAATCGGGGGAGCCTAGCACAGATACGCAGTATTTT. This sequence encodes CASSQSGEPSTDTQYF.

This chain joins TRBV5-4 and TRBJ1-1; no definite D call. Deletions cut 2 bases from V and 4 bases from J, with 15 bases between. CDR1 and CDR2 from the germline V gene are SGHNT and YYREEE (reference sequence). The CDR3 runs 15 residues. CDR3 coding DNA: TGTGCCAGCAGCTTCAGGACCCTGGCGGGCACTGAAGCTTTCTTT. Its translation is CASSFRTLAGTEAFF.

The chain uses TRBV7-8 and TRBJ2-7; 11 bases fit TRBD1. In germline, CDR1 is SGHVS, CDR2 FQNEAQ. This CDR3 region has 14 residues. Losses at the gene ends were 4 bases for V and 4 bases for J; bases not matched to a gene: 3. CDR3 DNA sequence: TGTGCCAGCAGCTCCGGGACAGGGGGGTACGAGCAGTACTTC. Translation: CASSSGTGGYEQYF.

The chain carries TRBV6-4 and TRBJ2-2; TRBD1 aligns across 8 bases. The CDR3 contains 13 residues. J gave up 6 bases and V 5 bases, and 2 bases lay outside the gene matches. Germline V gives CDR1 MRHNA, CDR2 SNTAGT. This chain's CDR3 is CASSQGAAGELFF. DNA of the CDR3: TGTGCCAGCAGTCAGGGGGCAGCCGGGGAGCTGTTTTTT.

The chain has TRBV19 and TRBJ2-5, with TRBD1 as a possible D gene (5 bases). Matching the DNA end better, TRBJ2-7 makes the J call doubtful. Germline CDR1 is LNHDA and CDR2 is SQIVND (reference sequence). The CDR3 has 12 residues. The CDR3 sequence: CASSIGQSEQYF. CDR3 bases: TGTGCCAGTAGTATTGGACAATCCGAGCAGTACTTC.

The rearrangement links TRBV27 to TRBJ2-7, with TRBD2 as a possible D gene (5 bases). With 3 bases removed from V and 2 bases from J, the gap between germline ends came to 11 bases. The CDR3 is 14 amino acids. CDR1 and CDR2 (germline): MNHEY, SMNVEV (reference sequence). This CDR3 is CASSFIGVTYEQYF. CDR3 DNA sequence: TGTGCCAGCAGTTTCATCGGGGTGACCTACGAGCAGTACTTC.

The chain is built from TRBV6-5 and TRBJ2-2; D unresolved. V was pared by 0 bases and J by 1 base, with 3 bases between. The CDR3 is made up of 14 amino acids. Germline V CDR1 and CDR2: MNHEY, SVGAGI. DNA for the CDR3: TGTGCCAGCAGTTACTCAGGGAACACCGGGGAGCTGTTTTTT. Protein product: CASSYSGNTGELFF.

In its sample, this clone was seen a few times. This rearrangement joins TRBV11-2 to TRBJ1-1, with D possibly TRBD1 on 5 matching bases. This CDR3 region has 12 residues. Germline V gives CDR1 SGHAT, CDR2 FQNNGV. Trimming cost V 1 base and J 8 bases, with 8 bases left between them. The CDR3 bases are TGTGCCAGCAGCTTAGGGGGGGGAGAAGCTTTCTTT. This gives the protein CASSLGGGEAFF.

This chain links TRBV28 with TRBJ1-5; D is possibly TRBD1 (5 bases). The germline V and J ends were trimmed by 3 bases and 6 bases, with 9 bases remaining between them. The germline CDR1 and CDR2 sequences are MDHEN and SYDVKM. The CDR3 runs to 13 residues. This CDR3 is CASSFRGRQPQHF. For the CDR3, the DNA is TGTGCCAGCAGTTTCCGGGGCCGTCAGCCCCAGCATTTT.

This clone is a singleton in its sample. The rearrangement joins TRBV6-6 to TRBJ1-5; no firm D call. CDR1 is MNHNY and CDR2 is SVGAGI in the germline V gene (reference sequence). Deletions cut 4 bases from V and 11 bases from J, with 21 bases between. This CDR3 is built from 15 residues. The CDR3: CASSFSGPGYLAQHF. Written as DNA, the CDR3 is TGTGCCAGCAGTTTCTCCGGGCCCGGGTATTTGGCCCAGCATTTT.

This clone appeared once. The CDR3 region is CASSLGPRVELFF. As DNA, the CDR3 is TGTGCCAGCAGCTTAGGTCCAAGAGTGGAGCTGTTTTTT. The V gene is TRBV7-6, the J gene TRBJ2-2; D call uncertain. Germline loops: CDR1 SGHVS, CDR2 FNYEAQ. The CDR3 sequence is 13 residues long. Deletions cut 1 base from V and 10 bases from J, with 10 bases between. The entire variable domain, with the rest obtained from reference TRBV7-6 and TRBJ2-2, is as follows: GAGVSQSPRYKVTKRGQDVALRCDPISGHVSLYWYRQALGQGPEFLTYFNYEAQQDKSGLPNDRFSAERPEGSISTLTIQRTEQRDSAMYRCASSLGPRVELFFGEGSRLTVL.

V usage is TRBV5-5 and J usage is TRBJ2-4, with D perhaps TRBD2 (6 bases). The germline V and J ends were trimmed by 4 bases and 9 bases, with 23 bases remaining between them. The V gene's germline CDR1 is SGHKS and CDR2 YYEKEE (reference sequence). The CDR3 spans 16 residues. The CDR3 loop reads CASSPMGFVAASIQYF. The CDR3 nucleotides read TGTGCCAGCAGCCCGATGGGATTCGTAGCGGCCAGCATTCAGTACTTC.

The rearrangement uses TRBV2 and TRBJ2-1; the match to TRBD2 covers 9 bases. Trimming cost V 4 bases and J 2 bases; bases outside gene matches: 3. This CDR3 is 15 amino acids long. Germline loops: CDR1 SNHLY, CDR2 FYNNEI. The CDR3 bases are TGTGCCAGCAGTGTTGGCGGGAGGGCCTACAATGAGCAGTTCTTC. Its protein product is CASSVGGRAYNEQFF.

The chain links TRBV12-5 to TRBJ2-1; D is perhaps TRBD1 (5 bases). CDR1 is LGHNT, CDR2 FRNRAP, per germline. This CDR3 comprises 16 residues. Trimming removed 2 bases from V and 2 bases from J, with 13 bases in between. CDR3 DNA sequence: TGTGCTAGTGGTTTGTCACCTGAGACAGCCTACAATGAGCAGTTCTTC. Its protein is CASGLSPETAYNEQFF.

This clone has a single count. V usage is TRBV7-9 and J usage is TRBJ1-4; 7 bases align to TRBD1. The germline V gene encodes CDR1 SEHNR and CDR2 FQNEAQ (reference sequence). Germline trimming cut 1 base from V and 6 bases from J; bases unmatched to any gene: 11. The CDR3 consists of 17 residues. In nucleotides, the CDR3 is TGTGCCAGCAGCTTAGGTCTGGAGACAGGGACCTATGAAAAACTGTTTTTT. Translated: CASSLGLETGTYEKLFF.